This T cell receptor (beta chain) was found in a study of blood T cell repertoires in COVID-19. Study as a whole: Spain, Italy and the United States supplied samples that represented acute and convalescent COVID-19.

With V trimmed by 3 bases and J by 5 bases, 1 base remained unmatched. Germline-derived CDR1 and CDR2 are MDHEN and SYDVKM. CDR3 length equals 16 residues. Sequencing used immunoSEQ multiplex PCR; TCRdb keeps in-frame clones, though not all of them. The profile shows 90,000 to 120,000 clones, roughly 91% of them singletons. V and J are TRBV28 and TRBJ2-2, with TRBD2 identical over 15 bases. Sequencing input: peripheral blood. The receptor's source is a human donor in a cohort sampled during active COVID-19. The chain's CDR3 is CASSLGTSGRTGELFF. CDR3 coding DNA: TGTGCCAGCAGTTTGGGGACTAGCGGGAGGACCGGGGAGCTGTTTTTT.